The clone carrying this TCR beta chain was found a few times. The target antigen is unknown. Between the trimmed V and J ends, which lost 10 bases and 0 bases, there was a span of 16 bases. The CDR3 is 14 residues long. CDR1 is MNHNS and CDR2 is SASEGT in the germline V gene. This entry comes from a study of early T cells in non-severe SARS-CoV-2 infection. Study context: Chains stayed unpaired after sequencing of bulk RNA from unsorted whole blood.

Study outcomes and limitations: Lookups in VDJdb leaned toward anti-spike CD8 responses and missed private and CD4 specificities.

TCRdb reanalysed the 5' RACE reads using MiXCR and keeps one entry per CDR3 protein. Of 60,000 to 75,000 distinct CDR3 sequences in the sample, roughly 12% were seen once. This receptor was identified in an adult who was a healthcare worker with PCR-confirmed SARS-CoV-2 infection or an uninfected control (not recorded which). The chain joins TRBV6-1 to TRBJ2-7; tentatively, D is TRBD1 (6 bases). Sequencing input: whole blood. The DNA for the CDR3 is TGTGCCACCGAAAGGGGGAAACTCTCCTACGAGCAGTACTTC. Its translation: CATERGKLSYEQYF.